This TCR beta chain was recorded in a study of T cells after yellow fever vaccination (dated by TCRdb to between 2018 and 2021). With regard to the full study: The SMART-Seq v4 Ultra Low Input RNA kit was used to prepare libraries from fractions with low cell numbers. Blood samples were taken at several timepoints before and after primary and secondary immunization, and bulk PBMC replicates and cell subsets were isolated. To track T-cell clones before and after primary and booster YFV17D yellow fever vaccination, bulk TCR alpha and beta repertoires were sequenced longitudinally. Two healthy male donors, one aged 18 to 30 and one aged 30 to 40 years, were included in the cohort.

This clonotype was counted between two and nine times. Its antigen specificity is not known. Within one base of it there is no much larger clone, and no base qualities were kept. The treatment or condition label on this specimen signifies: live attenuated yellow fever vaccine strain. PBMCs were isolated from peripheral blood using a standard Ficoll-Paque protocol. CD4 and CD8 T-cell fractions were isolated with Dynabeads CD4 and CD8 positive selection kits. TriZol was used to extract RNA from bulk PBMCs, from CD4 and CD8 fractions, and from dextramer-positive and dextramer-negative fractions. The junction carries 6 bases between V and J, which are trimmed by 2 bases and 5 bases respectively. CDR1 and CDR2 are drawn from the germline V gene: MNHEY, SVGEGT. From the cysteine through the phenylalanine, the CDR3 covers 12 amino acids. Of the read, only the CDR3 DNA is kept; its 36 bases are in frame from base 1.

Study-level results and caveats: A small share of clonotypes was detected in both CD4 and CD8 compartments, with the overlap likely arising from convergent recombination. Most clones expanded after primary vaccination (almost 97% of CD4 and 88% of CD8) were re-detected after the booster, suggesting that broad memory maintenance occurred. Computational filtering was needed because FACS-sorted repertoires could contain abundant contaminating clonotypes from the bulk population. Only a couple of donors were included in the study, so the extent to which the findings can be generalized is limited. The secondary T-cell response was weaker than the primary response but faster, peaking on day 5 instead of day 15.

TCR cDNA was made using 5'RACE template switching, a step that added a universal primer site and unique molecular identifiers. Priming for cDNA synthesis came from both the TCR alpha and TCR beta constant segments. Library amplification involved two PCR steps, and the second step added sample barcodes and sequencing adapters. Sequencing of the libraries was done on either Illumina HiSeq 2500 (2x100 bp) or NovaSeq (2x150 bp). The paper's data handling went like this. MIGEC handled demultiplexing of reads and collapsing into UMI consensus sequences, while MiXCR performed V(D)J alignment. Vaccine-responding clonotypes were defined with edgeR using replicate PBMC samples, requiring FDR below 0.01 and a log2 fold change above 5 up to day 15. Each bulk clonotype was labeled CD4 or CD8 based on which sequenced repertoire, CD4 or CD8, contained the clonotype at higher abundance. Starting from the raw public reads, TCRdb applied fastp trimming at Q25, assembled clones with MiXCR and retained in-frame beta chains. Every entry covers one CDR3 protein and lists the most common genes and DNA from its rows. TCRdb assigned the V and J calls; the authors' analysis was not used. A total of 200,000 or so distinct CDR3 sequences appear in this sample, approximately 6.7% of them only once. The ten largest clones represent about 0.95% of the sample.

The chain couples TRBV6-2 or TRBV6-3 to TRBJ2-5, with no reliable assignment of the D segment. This TCR derives from a man aged 30-40 years who received the YFV17D yellow fever vaccine. This specimen was CD4+ T cells sorted from PBMCs, taken on the day of the yellow fever booster vaccination. The nucleotides read TGTGCCAGCAGTTACGCTAGGGAGACCCAGTACTTC. Its translation is CASSYARETQYF.